The 8 T cell receptor beta chains below come from one sample, sequenced in a study of T cells in tuberculosis. Here immunoSEQ multiplex PCR was the method, and the copy in TCRdb shows in-frame clones only, minus some. The table shows around 30,000 clones, with approximately 93% occurring only once. Time point described: new active TB diagnosis, blood taken before or within 7 days of starting treatment. Here the sequenced sample was PBMCs, taken at tuberculosis diagnosis. These receptors came from an adult with tuberculosis.

This chain joins TRBV19 and TRBJ1-5; D perhaps matches TRBD1 (5 bases). The CDR3 runs to 13 residues. CDR1 and CDR2 from the germline V gene are LNHDA and SQIVND (reference sequence). With 10 bases removed from V and 1 base from J, the gap between germline ends came to 11 bases. The CDR3 DNA follows: TGTGCCACCAAGACAGAAAGCAATCAGCCCCAGCATTTT. Translating gives CATKTESNQPQHF.

This rearrangement joins TRBV30 to TRBJ1-1; no reliable D call. Germline V gene sequence: CDR1 GTSNPN, CDR2 SVGIG (reference sequence). CDR3 size: 13 residues. Between the trimmed V and J ends, which lost 0 bases and 5 bases, there was a span of 10 bases. CDR3 bases: TGTGCCTGGAGTGTACTCCCGGAGACTGAAGCTTTCTTT. It encodes CAWSVLPETEAFF.

CDR3 coding DNA: TGTGCCAGCAGCCACCTTCGGGGGATTACCTACGAGCAGTACTTC. Amino acid sequence: CASSHLRGITYEQYF. This rearrangement joins TRBV14 to TRBJ2-7; tentative D call: TRBD2 (6 bases). Germline CDR1 and CDR2: SGHDN and FVKESK. The CDR3 is 15 amino acids. Trimming stripped 3 bases from V and 2 bases from J, with 14 bases between. The whole variable domain, remainder taken from reference TRBV14 and TRBJ2-7, is EAGVTQFPSHSVIEKGQTVTLRCDPISGHDNLYWYRRVMGKEIKFLLHFVKESKQDESGMPNNRFLAERTGGTYSTLKVQPAELEDSGVYFCASSHLRGITYEQYFGPGTRLTVT.

This chain links TRBV11-3 with TRBJ1-1; possibly TRBD1 for D (6 bases). The V end was cut by 5 bases, the J end by 1 base, with 11 bases between. The CDR3 length is 14 residues. Germline CDR1 reads SGHNT; CDR2 reads YENEEA. This chain's CDR3 is CASSLQGTNTEAFF. The DNA of the CDR3 is TGTGCCAGCAGCCTACAGGGTACGAACACTGAAGCTTTCTTT.

The chain links TRBV4-1 to TRBJ2-1, with 7 nucleotides matching TRBD1. Germline assignment: CDR1 MGHRA and CDR2 YSYEKL. V dropped 0 bases and J dropped 9; count of bases not matched to a gene: 11. This CDR3 is 16 amino acids long. The CDR3 DNA follows: TGCGCCAGCAGCCAAGAAGGGACAGTGGATCCAGGTGAGCAGTTCTTC. It specifies CASSQEGTVDPGEQFF.

CDR3 DNA sequence: TGCGCCAGCAGCCAAGATTGGCCGGGACAGGGCAACGAGCAGTACTTC. It yields the protein CASSQDWPGQGNEQYF. This sequence joins TRBV4-1 and TRBJ2-7; 9 bases match TRBD1. Germline V gives CDR1 MGHRA, CDR2 YSYEKL. Losses at the gene ends were 0 bases for V and 5 bases for J; bases not matched to a gene: 8. CDR3 length: 16 amino acids.

This rearrangement joins TRBV21-1 to TRBJ2-7; the DNA was not used to check the table's D call, TRBD2. TRBV21-1 is shown as a pseudogene. This CDR3 contains 13 residues. CDR3: CASSKVREYEQYF. CDR3 bases: TGTGCCAGCAGCAAAGTCCGGGAGTACGAGCAGTACTTC.

The CDR3 loop reads CASSFEGARYEQYF. The CDR3 nucleotides are TGCGCCAGCAGCTTCGAGGGGGCGCGGTACGAGCAGTACTTC. The gene calls are TRBV5-1 and TRBJ2-7, with 7 bases fitting TRBD1. J gave up 4 bases and V 2 bases, and 6 bases lay outside the gene matches. CDR1 and CDR2 (germline): SGHRS, YFSETQ. The CDR3 sequence is 14 residues long.